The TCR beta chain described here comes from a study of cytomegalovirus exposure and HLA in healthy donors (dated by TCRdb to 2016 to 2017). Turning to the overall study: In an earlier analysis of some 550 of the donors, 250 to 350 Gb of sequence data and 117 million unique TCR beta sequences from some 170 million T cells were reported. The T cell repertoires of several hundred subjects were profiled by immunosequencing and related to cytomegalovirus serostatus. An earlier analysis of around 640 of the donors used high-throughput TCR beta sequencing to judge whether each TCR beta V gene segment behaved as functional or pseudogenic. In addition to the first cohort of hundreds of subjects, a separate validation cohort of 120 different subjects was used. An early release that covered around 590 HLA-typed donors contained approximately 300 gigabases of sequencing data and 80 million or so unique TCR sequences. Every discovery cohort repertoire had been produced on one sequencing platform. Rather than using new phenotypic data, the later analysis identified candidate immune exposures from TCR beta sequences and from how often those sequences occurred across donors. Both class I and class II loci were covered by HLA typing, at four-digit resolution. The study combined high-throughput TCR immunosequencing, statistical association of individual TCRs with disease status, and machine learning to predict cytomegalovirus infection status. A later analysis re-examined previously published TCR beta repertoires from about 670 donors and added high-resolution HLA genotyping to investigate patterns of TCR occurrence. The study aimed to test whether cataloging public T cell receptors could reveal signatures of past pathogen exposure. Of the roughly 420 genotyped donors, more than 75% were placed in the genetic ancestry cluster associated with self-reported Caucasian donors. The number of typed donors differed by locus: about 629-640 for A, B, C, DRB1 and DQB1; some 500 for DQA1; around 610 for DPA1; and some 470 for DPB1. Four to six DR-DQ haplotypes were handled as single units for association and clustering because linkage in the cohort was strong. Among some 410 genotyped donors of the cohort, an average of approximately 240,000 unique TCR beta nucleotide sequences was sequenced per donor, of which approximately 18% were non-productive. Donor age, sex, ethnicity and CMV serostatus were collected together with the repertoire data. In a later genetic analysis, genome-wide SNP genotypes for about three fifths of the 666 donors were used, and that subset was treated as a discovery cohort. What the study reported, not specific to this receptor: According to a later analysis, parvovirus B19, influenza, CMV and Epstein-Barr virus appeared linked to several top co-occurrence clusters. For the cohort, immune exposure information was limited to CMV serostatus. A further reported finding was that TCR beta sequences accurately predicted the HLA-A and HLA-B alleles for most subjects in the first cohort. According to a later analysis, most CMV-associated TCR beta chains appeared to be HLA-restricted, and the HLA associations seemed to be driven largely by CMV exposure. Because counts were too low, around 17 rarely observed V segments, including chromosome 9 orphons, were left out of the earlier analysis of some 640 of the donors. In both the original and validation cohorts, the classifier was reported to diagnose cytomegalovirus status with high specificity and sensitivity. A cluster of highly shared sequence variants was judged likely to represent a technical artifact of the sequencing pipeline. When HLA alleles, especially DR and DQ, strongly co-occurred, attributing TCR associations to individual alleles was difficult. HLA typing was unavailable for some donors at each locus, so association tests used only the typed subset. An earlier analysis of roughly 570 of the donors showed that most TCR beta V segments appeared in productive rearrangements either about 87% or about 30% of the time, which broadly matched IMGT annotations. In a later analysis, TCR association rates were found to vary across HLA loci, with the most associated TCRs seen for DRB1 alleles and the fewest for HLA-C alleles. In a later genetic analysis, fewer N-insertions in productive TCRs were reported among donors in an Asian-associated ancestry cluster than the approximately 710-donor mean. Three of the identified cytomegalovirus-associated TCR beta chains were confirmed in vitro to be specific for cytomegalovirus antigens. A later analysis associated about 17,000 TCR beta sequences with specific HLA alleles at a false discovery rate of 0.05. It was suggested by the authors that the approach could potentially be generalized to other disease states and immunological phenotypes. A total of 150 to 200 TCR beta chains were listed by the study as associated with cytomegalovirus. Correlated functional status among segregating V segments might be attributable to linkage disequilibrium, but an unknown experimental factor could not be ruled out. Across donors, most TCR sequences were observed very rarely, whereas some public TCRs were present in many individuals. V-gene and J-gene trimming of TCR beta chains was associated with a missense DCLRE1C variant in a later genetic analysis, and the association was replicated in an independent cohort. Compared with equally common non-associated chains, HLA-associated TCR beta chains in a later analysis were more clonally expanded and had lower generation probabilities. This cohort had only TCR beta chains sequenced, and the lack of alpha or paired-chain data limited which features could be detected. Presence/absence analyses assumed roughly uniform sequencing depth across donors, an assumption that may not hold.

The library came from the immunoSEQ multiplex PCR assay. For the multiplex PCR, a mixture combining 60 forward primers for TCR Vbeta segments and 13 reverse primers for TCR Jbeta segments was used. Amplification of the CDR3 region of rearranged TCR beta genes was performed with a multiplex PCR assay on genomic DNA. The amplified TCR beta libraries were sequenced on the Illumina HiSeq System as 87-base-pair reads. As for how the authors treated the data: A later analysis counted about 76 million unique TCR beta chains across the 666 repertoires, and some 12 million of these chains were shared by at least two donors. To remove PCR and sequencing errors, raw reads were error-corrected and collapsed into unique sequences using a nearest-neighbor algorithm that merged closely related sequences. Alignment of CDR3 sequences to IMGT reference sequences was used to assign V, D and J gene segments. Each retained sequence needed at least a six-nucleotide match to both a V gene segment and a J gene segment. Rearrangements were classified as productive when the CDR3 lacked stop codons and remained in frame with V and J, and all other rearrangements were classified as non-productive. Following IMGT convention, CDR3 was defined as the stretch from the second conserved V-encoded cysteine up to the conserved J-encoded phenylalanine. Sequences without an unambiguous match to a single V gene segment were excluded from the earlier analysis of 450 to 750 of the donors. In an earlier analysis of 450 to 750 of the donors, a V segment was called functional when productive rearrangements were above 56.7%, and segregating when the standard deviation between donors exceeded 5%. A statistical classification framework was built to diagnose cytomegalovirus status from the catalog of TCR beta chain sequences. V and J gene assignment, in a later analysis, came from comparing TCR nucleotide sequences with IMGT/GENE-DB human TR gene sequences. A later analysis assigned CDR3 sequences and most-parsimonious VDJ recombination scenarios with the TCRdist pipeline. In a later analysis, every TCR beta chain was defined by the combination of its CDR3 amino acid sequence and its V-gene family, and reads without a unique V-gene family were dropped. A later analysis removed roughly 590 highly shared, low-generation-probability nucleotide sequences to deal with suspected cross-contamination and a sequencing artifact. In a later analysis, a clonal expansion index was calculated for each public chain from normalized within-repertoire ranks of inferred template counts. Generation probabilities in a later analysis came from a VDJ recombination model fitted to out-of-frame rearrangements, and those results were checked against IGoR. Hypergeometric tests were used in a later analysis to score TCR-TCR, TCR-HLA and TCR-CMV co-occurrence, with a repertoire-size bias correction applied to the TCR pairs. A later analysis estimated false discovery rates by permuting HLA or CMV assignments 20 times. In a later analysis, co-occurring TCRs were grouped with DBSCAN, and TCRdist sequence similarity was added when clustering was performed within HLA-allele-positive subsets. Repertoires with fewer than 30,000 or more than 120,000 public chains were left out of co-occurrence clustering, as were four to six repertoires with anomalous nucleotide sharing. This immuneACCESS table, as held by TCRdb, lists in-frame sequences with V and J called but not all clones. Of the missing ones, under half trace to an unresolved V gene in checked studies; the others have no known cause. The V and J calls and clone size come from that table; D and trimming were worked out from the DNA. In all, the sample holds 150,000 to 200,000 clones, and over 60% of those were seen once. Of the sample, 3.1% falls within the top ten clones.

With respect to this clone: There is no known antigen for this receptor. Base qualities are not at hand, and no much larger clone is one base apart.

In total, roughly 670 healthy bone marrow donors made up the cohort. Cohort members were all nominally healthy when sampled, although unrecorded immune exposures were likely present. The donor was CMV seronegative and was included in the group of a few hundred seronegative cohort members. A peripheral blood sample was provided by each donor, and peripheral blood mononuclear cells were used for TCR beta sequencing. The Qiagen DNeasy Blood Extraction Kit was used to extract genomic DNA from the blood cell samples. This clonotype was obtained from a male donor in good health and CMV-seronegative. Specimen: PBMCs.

The DNA sequence is TGTGCCAGCAGCGCGAGCGGTCCCGAGTATGGCTACACCTTC. Its product reads: CASSASGPEYGYTF. Rearrangement joined TRBV9 to TRBJ1-2; no D segment can be confidently identified. CDR1 SGDLS and CDR2 YYNGEE were looked up in the germline V gene. The CDR3 covers 14 residues, taking in both the cysteine and the phenylalanine. The kept DNA is CDR3 alone, 42 bases in frame from the first base. Relative to germline, V is 3 bases shorter and J is 5 bases shorter, with 14 bases between their ends.